A selection of T cell receptor beta chains follows, all from one sample in a study of cytomegalovirus exposure and HLA in healthy donors. The protocol was immunoSEQ multiplex PCR, while the TCRdb copy is restricted to in-frame clones and leaves out a portion. This table has around 150,000 clones, 79% appearing once. Material for sequencing was PBMCs. These TCRs come from a man between 35 and 55 years old in good health and CMV-seropositive. The CDR3 runs from the conserved cysteine through the conserved F or W. D genes are given only for firm matches. Only some rows state a clone size, as once, few, many or a class for expanded clones.

NA,TRBJ2-7,TRBD1,TRBV9,TGTGCCAGCAGCGTAGGAGGAACAGGGGCATACGAGCAGTACTTC,CASSVGGTGAYEQYF
NA,TRBJ1-2,TRBD1,TRBV5-7,TGTGCCAGCAGCTTACAGGGGGGGGAAGGCTATGGCTACACCTTC,CASSLQGGEGYGYTF
NA,TRBJ2-7,NA,TRBV7-9,TGTGCCAGCAGCTTAGGAGGCTACTACGAGCAGTACTTC,CASSLGGYYEQYF
NA,TRBJ1-2,TRBD1,TRBV6-1,TGTGCCAGCAGTGTATATCAGGGACAGGGGAAGTCTGGCTACACCTTC,CASSVYQGQGKSGYTF
NA,TRBJ1-1,NA,TRBV2,TGTGCCAGCAGTGGGAGGGCCCAAAACACTGAAGCTTTCTTT,CASSGRAQNTEAFF
NA,TRBJ2-1,TRBD2,TRBV18,TGTGCCAGCTCACCACCAACTAGCGGGAGGGGTGAGCAGTTCTTC,CASSPPTSGRGEQFF
NA,TRBJ1-1,NA,TRBV19,TGTGCCAGTAGTACCCGACAGGTCCTCGGGACTGAAGCTTTCTTT,CASSTRQVLGTEAFF
NA,TRBJ1-2,NA,TRBV28,TGTGCCAGCAGTACCCCGGCCCGGGGCTATGGCTACACCTTC,CASSTPARGYGYTF
NA,TRBJ2-5,NA,TRBV14,TGTGCCAGCAGCCCGCTCACAGGCCAAGAGACCCAGTACTTC,CASSPLTGQETQYF
NA,TRBJ2-3,NA,TRBV2,TGTGCCAGCAGTGCCCAACCGGGAACCACAGATACGCAGTATTTT,CASSAQPGTTDTQYF
once,TRBJ2-7,NA,TRBV19,TGTGCCAGTAGTTTGCGCCGAGCCTCCTACGAGCAGTACTTC,CASSLRRASYEQYF
NA,TRBJ1-6,NA,TRBV5-6,TGTGCCAGCAGCTACCGGGCCCTTCGGGGTTCACCCCTCCACTTT,CASSYRALRGSPLHF
NA,TRBJ2-3,TRBD2,TRBV4-1,TGCGCCAGCAGCCAAGGTCCGACTAGCGGGTACACAGATACGCAGTATTTT,CASSQGPTSGYTDTQYF
NA,TRBJ2-7,TRBD2,TRBV19,TGTGCCAGTAGTCTAGGCGGGAGTGGGTACGAGCAGTACTTC,CASSLGGSGYEQYF
NA,TRBJ2-5,TRBD2,TRBV5-1,TGCGCCAGCAGCTCTGGAACTAGCGGGATCTTAGAGACCCAGTACTTC,CASSSGTSGILETQYF
NA,TRBJ1-2,TRBD1,TRBV7-2,TGTGCCAGCAGCTTAGGCGCACCGGGACAGGCCAGGGGCTACACCTTC,CASSLGAPGQARGYTF
NA,TRBJ1-3,TRBD1,TRBV7-8,TGTGCCAGCAGCCTCCGGGGACAGGTCTCTGGAAACACCATATATTTT,CASSLRGQVSGNTIYF